Shown below are 32 T cell receptor beta chains from a single sample sequenced in a study of cytomegalovirus exposure and HLA in healthy donors. Primers for the PCR totalled 60 Vbeta and 13 Jbeta. Profiling relied on immunoSEQ multiplex PCR, and the TCRdb table lists in-frame clones only, not all of them. The profile covers 100,000 to 150,000 clones, with 81% appearing a single time and around 2% taken by the ten largest. Sequencing was carried out using PBMCs. All receptors derive from a man between 18 and 29 years old in good health and CMV-seronegative.

The chain uses TRBV7-3 and TRBJ2-7; D not resolved. Germline V gene lookup returns CDR1 SGHTA and CDR2 FQGTGA. The CDR3 sequence is 15 residues long. V lost 2 bases to trimming and J lost 6 bases, with 17 bases between them. The CDR3 spells CASSLDPGLLSEQYF. The CDR3 nucleotides read TGTGCCAGCAGCTTAGACCCAGGCCTGCTATCCGAGCAGTACTTC.

This chain uses TRBV15 with TRBJ1-1, with 9 bases that match TRBD1. With V trimmed by 0 bases and J by 3 bases, 8 bases remained unmatched. The CDR3 spans 17 residues. CDR1 is LNHNV and CDR2 is YYDKDF in the germline V gene (reference sequence). CDR3 sequence reads: CATSRDFLQGAYTEAFF. The CDR3 region has the DNA TGTGCCACCAGCAGAGATTTTTTACAGGGGGCATACACTGAAGCTTTCTTT.

The rearrangement links TRBV18 to TRBJ1-1, with D possibly being TRBD1 (5 bases). The CDR3 loop spans 15 amino acids. The ends were cut back, 2 bases at V and 1 base at J, with 11 bases in the middle. Germline V gene data show CDR1 as KGHSH and CDR2 as LQKENI. The CDR3, as DNA: TGTGCCAGCTCACCATCCGGGGGAGGGAACACTGAAGCTTTCTTT. Residues: CASSPSGGGNTEAFF. The full variable domain, with the rest looked up from reference TRBV18 and TRBJ1-1, is NAGVMQNPRHLVRRRGQEARLRCSPMKGHSHVYWYRQLPEEGLKFMVYLQKENIIDESGMPKERFSAEFPKEGPSILRIQQVVRGDSAAYFCASSPSGGGNTEAFFGQGTRLTVV.

This sequence joins TRBV19 and TRBJ1-5; 11 positions agree with TRBD1. From germline, CDR1 is LNHDA and CDR2 SQIVND (reference sequence). The J segment lost 8 bases and the V segment lost 5 bases, leaving 8 bases of the junction unmatched. The length of the CDR3 is 15 residues. CDR3 DNA sequence: TGTGCCAGTAGTGAGGGACAGGGGGATTGGGAGCCCCAGCATTTT. Translated, it gives CASSEGQGDWEPQHF. The full variable domain, completed using reference TRBV19 and TRBJ1-5, is DGGITQSPKYLFRKEGQNVTLSCEQNLNHDAMYWYRQDPGQGLRLIYYSQIVNDFQKGDIAEGYSVSREKKESFPLTVTSAQKNPTAFYLCASSEGQGDWEPQHFGDGTRLSIL.

This chain uses TRBV7-2 with TRBJ2-1; D perhaps matches TRBD2 (5 bases). The CDR3 consists of 14 residues. Per the germline V gene, CDR1 is SGHTA and CDR2 is FQGNSA. Trimming left V 4 bases short and J 4 bases short, with 11 bases between. The CDR3 DNA is TGTGCCAGCAGCTCCCGAGGGTTATACAATGAGCAGTTCTTC. As protein: CASSSRGLYNEQFF.

The CDR3 DNA reads TGTGCCGGCGACAGGGGCGCGGATGAAAAACTGTTTTTT. Its translation is CAGDRGADEKLFF. The chain recombines TRBV7-9 with TRBJ1-4; TRBD1 aligns across 8 bases. The V segment lost 11 bases and the J segment 6 bases; nucleotides outside the gene matches: 8. Germline V gene sequence: CDR1 SEHNR, CDR2 FQNEAQ (reference sequence). The CDR3 contains 13 residues. Complete variable domain (other parts from reference TRBV7-9 and TRBJ1-4): DTGVSQNPRHKITKRGQNVTFRCDPISEHNRLYWYRQTLGQGPEFLTYFQNEAQLEKSRLLSDRFSAERPKGSFSTLEIQRTEQGDSAMYLCAGDRGADEKLFFGSGTQLSVL.

The chain recombines TRBV11-2 with TRBJ1-2, with D possibly matching TRBD1 (6 bases). Germline V lookup: CDR1 SGHAT, CDR2 FQNNGV. Deletions cut 1 base from V and 1 base from J, with 13 bases between. The CDR3 length is 16 residues. This CDR3 reads CASSLGGHRFNYGYTF. The DNA for the CDR3 is TGTGCCAGCAGCTTAGGGGGACACAGGTTTAACTATGGCTACACCTTC.

V and J are TRBV5-1 and TRBJ1-2; D not resolved. CDR3 length: 14 amino acids. CDR1 SGHRS and CDR2 YFSETQ come from the germline V gene. The V gene lost 4 bases and the J gene lost 4 bases, with 14 bases spanning the gap. CDR3 protein: CASSPGSDFYGYTF. The CDR3 coding sequence is TGCGCCAGCAGCCCAGGCTCGGATTTCTATGGCTACACCTTC.

The chain has TRBV29-1 and TRBJ1-2, with 8 bases lining up with TRBD1. Germline V CDR1 and CDR2: SQVTM, ANQGSEA. The CDR3 has 12 amino acids. V lost 7 bases, J lost 7 bases, and 8 bases stayed unmatched. The CDR3 here is CSGGQGNFGYTF. The CDR3 bases are TGCAGCGGTGGACAGGGAAATTTTGGCTACACCTTC.

A few counts support this clone. The chain has TRBV5-4 and TRBJ1-1, with no clear D. Germline CDR1 SGHNT, CDR2 YYREEE (reference sequence). V was shortened by 3 bases and J by 10 bases, with 10 bases between the two germline ends. CDR3 length: 11 amino acids. CDR3 sequence reads: CASSSGSLAFF. The CDR3 region has the DNA TGTGCCAGCAGCTCCGGGTCCCTAGCTTTCTTT.

This clone was seen just once. The chain is built from TRBV5-8 and TRBJ1-2, with a possible D match to TRBD1 (6 bases). This CDR3 comprises 16 residues. V was clipped by 5 bases and J by 9 bases, with 26 bases between them. Germline-derived CDR1 and CDR2 are SGHTS and YDEGEE. In nucleotides, the CDR3 is TGTGCCAGCAGACCGGGACATTCGACACTATTAAGGAGCTACACCTTC. This codes for CASRPGHSTLLRSYTF. Filled out from reference TRBV5-8 and TRBJ1-2, the complete variable domain reads EAGVTQSPTHLIKTRGQQATLRCSPISGHTSVYWYQQALGLGLQFLLWYDEGEERNRGNFPPRFSGRQFPNYSSELNVNALELEDSALYLCASRPGHSTLLRSYTFGSGTRLTVV.

This clone was seen only a few times. The V gene is TRBV27, the J gene TRBJ2-2; possible D gene TRBD1, 6 bases. The V gene's germline CDR1 is MNHEY and CDR2 SMNVEV (reference sequence). This CDR3 is 15 amino acids long. V lost 8 bases and J lost 0, with 13 bases in between. DNA of the CDR3: TGTGCCAGCTCGATAAGGACAGCGAACACCGGGGAGCTGTTTTTT. Translation gives CASSIRTANTGELFF.

In this sample, this clone turned up once. This sequence joins TRBV5-1 and TRBJ2-3, with TRBD1 matching over 8 bases. There are 15 residues in the CDR3. V trimming: 7 bases; J trimming: 3 bases; junction bases outside the gene matches: 10. Per the germline V gene, CDR1 is SGHRS and CDR2 is YFSETQ. The CDR3 region has the DNA TGCGCCAGCGAGTCGCAGGGGGCATTGACAGATACGCAGTATTTT. It codes for CASESQGALTDTQYF.

This clone occurred a few times. J is TRBJ1-1 and V is TRBV19; D unresolved. The germline V gene encodes CDR1 LNHDA and CDR2 SQIVND (reference sequence). V dropped 7 bases and J dropped 1 base, with 13 bases sitting between them. The CDR3 runs to 14 residues. The CDR3 DNA follows: TGTGCCAGTACCCTATTGGGAGGGAACACTGAAGCTTTCTTT. The encoded protein is CASTLLGGNTEAFF.

The V call is TRBV5-6, the J call TRBJ2-7; tentatively, D is TRBD1 (6 bases). CDR3 length equals 14 residues. Germline V CDR1 and CDR2: SGHDT, YYEEEE. Trimming removed 3 bases from V and 3 bases from J, with 13 bases in between. The CDR3 here is CASSWAGTLYEQYF. CDR3 sequence (DNA): TGTGCCAGCAGCTGGGCCGGGACACTCTACGAGCAGTACTTC.

V is TRBV19 and J is TRBJ2-2; tentative D call: TRBD1 (6 bases). This CDR3 is 15 amino acids long. V lost 3 bases to trimming and J lost 0 bases, with 8 bases between them. Looked up from germline, CDR1 is LNHDA and CDR2 is SQIVND (reference sequence). CDR3 DNA sequence: TGTGCCAGTAGTATGACAGGCGCGAACACCGGGGAGCTGTTTTTT. Its protein product is CASSMTGANTGELFF. The complete variable domain, with remaining parts taken from reference TRBV19 and TRBJ2-2, reads DGGITQSPKYLFRKEGQNVTLSCEQNLNHDAMYWYRQDPGQGLRLIYYSQIVNDFQKGDIAEGYSVSREKKESFPLTVTSAQKNPTAFYLCASSMTGANTGELFFGEGSRLTVL.

This CDR3 reads CASTNMNTEAFF. CDR3 nucleotides: TGTGCCAGCACCAACATGAACACTGAAGCTTTCTTT. V is TRBV6-5 and J is TRBJ1-1, with D hard to call. This CDR3 spans 12 amino acids. Trimming cost V 7 bases and J 0 bases, with 6 bases left between them. The V gene's germline CDR1 is MNHEY and CDR2 SVGAGI.

The V and J genes are TRBV5-1 and TRBJ2-7; 7 nucleotides line up with TRBD2. In germline, CDR1 is SGHRS, CDR2 YFSETQ. The V and J ends lost 0 bases and 5 bases, in that order; junction bases with no gene match: 5. The CDR3 totals 14 residues. The CDR3 region is CASSLEGGLNEQYF. The CDR3 bases are TGCGCCAGCAGCTTGGAGGGAGGGCTCAACGAGCAGTACTTC.

V gene TRBV12-5 combines with J gene TRBJ2-3; maybe TRBD2 (6 bases). In germline, CDR1 is LGHNT, CDR2 FRNRAP. The ends were cut back, 5 bases at V and 9 bases at J, with 21 bases in the middle. There are 15 residues in the CDR3. In DNA form, the CDR3 reads TGTGCTAGTGGTCCCCCAGACTGGGGAGGCGAGACGCAGTATTTT. This sequence encodes CASGPPDWGGETQYF. Looking up the rest from reference TRBV12-5 and TRBJ2-3 gives the full variable domain: DARVTQTPRHKVTEMGQEVTMRCQPILGHNTVFWYRQTMMQGLELLAYFRNRAPLDDSGMPKDRFSAEMPDATLATLKIQPSEPRDSAVYFCASGPPDWGGETQYFGPGTRLTVL.

The chain joins TRBV10-3 to TRBJ2-3; 12 bases agree with TRBD2. The CDR3 extends over 18 amino acids. CDR1 ENHRY and CDR2 SYGVKD come from the germline V gene. The junction had 9 bases not matched to a gene; V was cut back by 4 bases and J by 1 base. The CDR3 loop reads CAISGTSGGRTGTDTQYF. The CDR3 DNA is TGTGCCATCAGTGGTACTAGCGGGGGGCGTACGGGCACAGATACGCAGTATTTT.

There are a few counts of this clone. This rearrangement joins TRBV4-3 to TRBJ2-5; 12 bases match TRBD2. With V trimmed by 0 bases and J by 11 bases, 10 bases remained unmatched. The germline V gene has CDR1 LGHNA and CDR2 YSLEER. The CDR3 runs to 16 residues. CDR3 region: CASSQDPLAGGGEQYF. The CDR3 nucleotides read TGCGCCAGCAGCCAAGATCCGCTAGCGGGGGGGGGAGAGCAGTACTTC.

Comment on this clone: The sample has other DNA sequences that encode this CDR3 too. This chain's CDR3 is CASSLTPGNEQFF. The CDR3 DNA is TGTGCCAGCAGCTTAACCCCGGGGAATGAGCAGTTCTTC. The chain couples TRBV7-3 to TRBJ2-1; TRBD2 might be the D (5 bases). V lost 0 bases and J 7 bases, leaving 7 bases between the germline ends. The CDR3 has 13 amino acids. Per the germline V gene, CDR1 is SGHTA and CDR2 is FQGTGA.

The chain links TRBV27 to TRBJ1-1; D is perhaps TRBD1 (6 bases). This CDR3 has 16 residues. Germline-derived CDR1 and CDR2 are MNHEY and SMNVEV (reference sequence). V was pared by 3 bases and J by 4 bases, with 18 bases between. Here the CDR3 DNA reads TGTGCCAGCAGTTTGGGTTTGGGGACACGGGGCACTGAAGCTTTCTTT. This sequence encodes CASSLGLGTRGTEAFF.

The chain is built from TRBV7-2 and TRBJ2-7; 10 nucleotides line up with TRBD1. Germline V gives CDR1 SGHTA, CDR2 FQGNSA. The CDR3 runs to 18 residues. V gave up 3 bases and J gave up 5 bases; unmatched junction bases: 16. CDR3 sequence (DNA): TGTGCCAGCAGCTTTTATATCCTCCGGGACAGGGGAGCGGACGAGCAGTACTTC. Translating it yields CASSFYILRDRGADEQYF.

V gene TRBV16 combines with J gene TRBJ2-1; 9 bases line up with TRBD1. CDR1 KGHSY and CDR2 FQNENV come from the germline V gene. CDR3 length: 15 residues. V was clipped by 0 bases and J by 7 bases; unmatched bases: 4. The CDR3 is CASSQSGTGLNEQFF. The CDR3 nucleotides are TGTGCCAGCAGCCAATCCGGGACAGGGCTAAATGAGCAGTTCTTC. Drawing the rest from reference TRBV16 and TRBJ2-1, the complete variable domain is GEEVAQTPKHLVRGEGQKAKLYCAPIKGHSYVFWYQQVLKNEFKFLISFQNENVFDETGMPKERFSAKCLPNSPCSLEIQATKLEDSAVYFCASSQSGTGLNEQFFGPGTRLTVL.

This clone was detected a few times. The chain uses TRBV6-5 and TRBJ1-1; 8 bases map to TRBD1. CDR1 is MNHEY and CDR2 is SVGAGI in the germline V gene. Losses at the gene ends were 9 bases for V and 5 bases for J; bases not matched to a gene: 8. The CDR3 contains 13 residues. CDR3 sequence reads: CASTAGGVTEAFF. The CDR3 DNA reads as TGTGCCAGTACCGCAGGGGGCGTAACTGAAGCTTTCTTT.

V and J are TRBV7-6 and TRBJ2-3; D is perhaps TRBD1 (6 bases). Between the trimmed V and J ends, which lost 2 bases and 6 bases, there was a span of 15 bases. This CDR3 comprises 15 residues. From germline, CDR1 is SGHVS and CDR2 FNYEAQ. The DNA for the CDR3 is TGTGCCAGCAGCTTAAATTCAGGGGTAGCGGATACGCAGTATTTT. Protein sequence: CASSLNSGVADTQYF.

This clone appeared a single time. The J gene is TRBJ2-7, the V gene TRBV7-9, with 8 bases aligning to TRBD1. The CDR3 totals 14 residues. The J segment lost 4 bases and the V segment lost 5 bases, leaving 7 bases of the junction unmatched. Germline CDR1 and CDR2: SEHNR and FQNEAQ (reference sequence). Here the CDR3 reads CASSSGTGPYEQYF. CDR3 sequence (DNA): TGTGCCAGCAGCAGTGGGACAGGACCTTACGAGCAGTACTTC.

The chain joins TRBV29-1 to TRBJ1-2; tentative D call: TRBD1 (5 bases). The CDR3 totals 13 residues. Trimming shortened V by 1 base and J by 7 bases, and 13 bases separated the two germline ends. Looked up from germline, CDR1 is SQVTM and CDR2 is ANQGSEA. CDR3 protein: CSVEVKGWGGYTF. In DNA, the CDR3 is TGCAGCGTTGAAGTAAAGGGGTGGGGTGGCTACACCTTC.

The rearrangement uses TRBV7-9 and TRBJ2-5; TRBD2 matches at 8 bases. Germline V CDR1 and CDR2: SEHNR, FQNEAQ (reference sequence). V was clipped by 7 bases and J by 0 bases; unmatched bases: 7. The CDR3 is 15 amino acids. CDR3 in amino acids: CASTPGGGNQETQYF. The CDR3 DNA reads TGTGCCAGCACCCCGGGCGGGGGGAACCAAGAGACCCAGTACTTC.

This clone occurred a few times. This chain uses TRBV6-5 with TRBJ2-7, with unresolved D. The CDR3 is 14 amino acids. Between the trimmed V and J ends, which lost 0 bases and 3 bases, there was a span of 9 bases. Germline CDR1 and CDR2: MNHEY and SVGAGI. CDR3 DNA: TGTGCCAGCAGTTACTCCTCAGGCTACTACGAGCAGTACTTC. It translates to CASSYSSGYYEQYF.

The table lists this clone with a few counts. The J gene is TRBJ2-2, the V gene TRBV27, with a tentative D call TRBD2 (6 bases). V shed 3 bases and J shed 7 bases, with 6 bases lying between them. The germline V gene has CDR1 MNHEY and CDR2 SMNVEV (reference sequence). The CDR3 contains 12 residues. CDR3 nucleotide sequence: TGTGCCAGCAGTTTGGAGGGCGGGGAGCTGTTTTTT. As protein: CASSLEGGELFF.